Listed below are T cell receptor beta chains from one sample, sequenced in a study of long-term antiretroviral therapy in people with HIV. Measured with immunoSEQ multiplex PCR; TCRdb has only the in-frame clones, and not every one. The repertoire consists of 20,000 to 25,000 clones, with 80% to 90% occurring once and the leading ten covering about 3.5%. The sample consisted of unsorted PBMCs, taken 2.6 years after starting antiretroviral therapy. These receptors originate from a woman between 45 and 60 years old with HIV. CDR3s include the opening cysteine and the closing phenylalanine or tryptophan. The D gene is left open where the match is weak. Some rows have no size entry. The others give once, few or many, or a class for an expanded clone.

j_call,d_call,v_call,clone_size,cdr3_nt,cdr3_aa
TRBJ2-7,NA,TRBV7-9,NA,TGTGCCAGCAGCCCCGGGTCTTACGAGCAGTACTTC,CASSPGSYEQYF
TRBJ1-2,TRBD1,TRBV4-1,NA,TGCGCCAGCAGCCAAGGGTCGACAGGGACTAACTATGGCTACACCTTC,CASSQGSTGTNYGYTF
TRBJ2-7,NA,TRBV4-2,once,TGTGCCAGCAGCCAAGATCCTATGGGAGGGGGCGTCTACGAGCAGTACTTC,CASSQDPMGGGVYEQYF
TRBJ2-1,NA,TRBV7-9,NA,TGTGCCAGCAGTCGGGGAGGGGGCAATGAGCAGTTCTTC,CASSRGGGNEQFF
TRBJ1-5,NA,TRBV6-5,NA,TGTGCCAGCAGTTCCGGGTATGGCAATCAGCCCCAGCATTTT,CASSSGYGNQPQHF
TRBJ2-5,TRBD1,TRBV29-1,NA,TGCAGCGTTGAAGTAGGGGACAGAGAGACCCAGTACTTC,CSVEVGDRETQYF
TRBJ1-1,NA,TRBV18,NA,TGTGCCAGCTCACCAGCGGCAGGGCATGGGAACACTGAAGCTTTCTTT,CASSPAAGHGNTEAFF
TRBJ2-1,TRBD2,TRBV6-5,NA,TGTGCCAGCAGTCAAACTAGCGGGCAACGGAATGAGCAGTTCTTC,CASSQTSGQRNEQFF
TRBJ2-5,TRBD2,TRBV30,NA,TGTGCCGGATCAGCGGGAGCGGGCGTGACCCAGTACTTC,CAGSAGAGVTQYF
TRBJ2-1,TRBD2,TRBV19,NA,TGTGCCAGTAGTATGGATAACGGGAGGGCCCGCAATGAGCAGTTCTTC,CASSMDNGRARNEQFF
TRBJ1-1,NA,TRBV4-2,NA,TGTGCCAGCAGCCCCTCAGGAGGGGACAACACTGAAGCTTTCTTT,CASSPSGGDNTEAFF
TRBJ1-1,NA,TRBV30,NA,TGTGCCTGGAGTCTAGGGGCGAACACTGAAGCTTTCTTT,CAWSLGANTEAFF
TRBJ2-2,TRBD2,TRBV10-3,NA,TGTGCCATCAGTTTAGCGGGAGCGGGAACCGGGGAGCTGTTTTTT,CAISLAGAGTGELFF
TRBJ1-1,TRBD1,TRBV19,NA,TGTGCCAGTAGTATAAGACAGGGGAACACTGAAGCTTTCTTT,CASSIRQGNTEAFF
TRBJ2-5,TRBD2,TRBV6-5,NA,TGTGCCAGCAGTCCTACTAGCGGGAGGGGAGAGACCCAGTACTTC,CASSPTSGRGETQYF